This T cell receptor (beta chain) was sequenced in a study of early T cells in non-severe SARS-CoV-2 infection. Study details: RNA in bulk from unsorted whole blood was sequenced, and chains were unpaired.

Regarding the study as a whole: Missing private and CD4 specificities, VDJdb matching favored anti-spike CD8 responses.

V was cut by 6 bases and J by 6 bases, with 9 bases left in between. Looked up from germline, CDR1 is SNHLY and CDR2 is FYNNEI. The CDR3 sequence is 12 residues long. In the library, individual cDNA molecules carried attached unique molecular identifiers. TCRdb reprocessed the 5' RACE reads via MiXCR and lists one record per CDR3 protein. The profile shows 75,000 to 95,000 distinct CDR3 sequences, roughly 17% of them singletons. A few counts support this clonotype. As yet, its antigen is unknown. This TCR derives from an adult who was a healthcare worker with PCR-confirmed SARS-CoV-2 infection or an uninfected control (not recorded which). Here the sequenced sample was whole blood, taken at baseline. This chain links TRBV2 with TRBJ2-1; D gene uncertain. The CDR3 region is CASRPDGNEQFF. The CDR3 DNA reads as TGTGCCAGCAGACCCGATGGCAATGAGCAGTTCTTC.